This TCR beta chain was observed in a study of T cell responses to AZD1222 COVID-19 vaccine. Only in-frame clones appear in the TCRdb table, and some are missing; sequencing was by immunoSEQ multiplex PCR. This sample has 57,000 or so clones, with over 75% found just once. Study results and limitations: It should be noted that donors were predominantly white British and more often female, and clonal diversity was possibly underestimated.

CDR3 length equals 15 residues. In germline, CDR1 is SQVTM, CDR2 ANQGSEA. V lost 3 bases, J lost 3 bases, and 18 bases lay in between. With respect to this clone: Antigen unknown.

The sequenced sample was peripheral blood, obtained 28 days after the second AZD1222 dose. The V call is TRBV29-1, the J call TRBJ2-7; TRBD1 or TRBD2 may be the D gene (5 bases each). The origin of this receptor is an adult who received the AZD1222 COVID-19 vaccine. The DNA of the CDR3 is TGCAGCGTTGAGGTTCCGGGACGGCAAAACTACGAGCAGTACTTC. Translating it yields CSVEVPGRQNYEQYF.